The sequence of this TCR beta chain was determined in a study of T cell responses to AZD1222 COVID-19 vaccine (dated by TCRdb to about 2021). A note on the overall study: AZD1222 recipients given second doses at about 4 weeks or at about 12 weeks were pooled, since spike-specific TCR depth and breadth were not found to differ between the two schedules. Trial participants were enrolled by age into subgroups of 18-55, 56-69 and 70-plus years, and 148, 28 and 57 TCR-sequenced participants, respectively, were included in these subgroups. TCR sequencing covered over 230 trial participants: around 210 given two doses of AZD1222 and around 25 given two doses of MenACWY control vaccine.

As concerns this clone: The antigen this receptor binds is unknown. Within one base of it there is no much larger clone, and no base qualities were kept.

Overall study outcomes, separate from this receptor: Reportedly, close to half of the unique spike-specific TCRs recognized epitopes lying outside the regions that are mutated in the B.1.351 and B.1.1.7 variants. The whole spike protein was spanned by vaccine-associated CD4 TCRs, and dominant responses were seen in regions 160-218 and 743-854. Because no day 14 peak-response samples were available, repertoires were characterized only after the peak T cell response. In the small 56-69-year group, the increase in depth fell short of significance, most likely because of low power. Conclusions about previously exposed vaccinees are limited, since just a handful of AZD1222 recipients were seropositive for SARS-CoV-2 at baseline. Most participants were white British and females outnumbered males, and the authors suggested that clonal diversity may have been underestimated. After two AZD1222 doses, both the breadth and the depth of spike-specific TCRs were significantly higher than at day 0 and than in MenACWY recipients.

V gives up 5 bases and J gives up 13 bases, and the segment between their germline ends measures 20 bases. Looking up the germline V gene yields CDR1 SGHTA and CDR2 FQGNSA. Including cysteine and phenylalanine, the CDR3 has 14 amino acids. This entry keeps only the CDR3 DNA: 42 bases, framed from base 1. The CDR3 regions of human TCRbeta chains were subjected to immunosequencing. The study's processing was this. Repertoire TCRs were checked for matches against a reference library of SARS-CoV-2-specific TCRs that had been generated using the MIRA antigen-specificity platform. Breadth was defined as the fraction of unique TCRs that were SARS-CoV-2-associated, and depth was defined as the fraction of total T cells that were SARS-CoV-2-associated. Using the MIRA data, each spike-specific TCR was assigned both to the spike region to which the TCR was reactive and to a CD4 or CD8 class. Log10-transformed breadth and depth values were compared by one-way ANOVA with Sidak's multiple comparisons tests. In its TCRdb copy, this immuneACCESS table keeps in-frame sequences only and misses some clones. Where compared with another copy, unresolved V genes explain less than half of these, and the others have no known cause. The V and J calls and clone size come from that table; D and trimming were worked out from the DNA. This sample gives about 150,000 clones in total; around 89% of them show up just once. Of the sample, roughly 4.7% falls within the top ten clones.

The time point label of this sample denotes: baseline before first vaccination. Vaccinee samples came from UK trials COV001 and COV002, including a single-blind randomized controlled phase 2/3 trial of AZD1222 (ChAdOx1 nCoV-19) in healthy adults. Trial participant PBMC samples were collected at day 0 and day 28 after the second dose for TCRbeta chain sequencing. Sequenced material: peripheral blood, taken on day 0 of AZD1222 vaccination. Rearrangement joined TRBV7-2 to TRBJ1-4, with TRBD1 tentatively as D gene (5 bases match). The clonotype was recovered from an adult in good health. The CDR3 is CASSPPGGTRGLFF. The DNA reads as follows: TGTGCCAGCAGCCCACCGGGGGGGACCCGTGGACTGTTTTTT.